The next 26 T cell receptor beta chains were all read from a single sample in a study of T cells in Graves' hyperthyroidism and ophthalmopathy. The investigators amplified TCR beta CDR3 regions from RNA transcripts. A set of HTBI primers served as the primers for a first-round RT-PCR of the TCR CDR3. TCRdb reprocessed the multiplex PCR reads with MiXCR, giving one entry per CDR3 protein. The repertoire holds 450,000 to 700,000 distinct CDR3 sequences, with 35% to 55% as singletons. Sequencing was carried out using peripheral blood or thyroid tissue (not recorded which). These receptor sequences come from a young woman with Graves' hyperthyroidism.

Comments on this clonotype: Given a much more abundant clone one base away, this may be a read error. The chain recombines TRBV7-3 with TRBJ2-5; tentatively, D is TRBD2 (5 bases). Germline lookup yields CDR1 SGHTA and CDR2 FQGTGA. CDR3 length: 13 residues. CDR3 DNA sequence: TGTACCAGCAGCTACCGGCTGGGAGAGGCCCAGTACTTC. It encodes CTSSYRLGEAQYF.

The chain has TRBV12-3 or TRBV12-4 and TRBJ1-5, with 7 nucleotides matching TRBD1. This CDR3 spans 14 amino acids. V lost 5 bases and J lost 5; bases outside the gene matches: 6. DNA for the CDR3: TGTGCCAGCAGTCCCGGGACAGACTATCAGCCCCAGCATTTT. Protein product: CASSPGTDYQPQHF.

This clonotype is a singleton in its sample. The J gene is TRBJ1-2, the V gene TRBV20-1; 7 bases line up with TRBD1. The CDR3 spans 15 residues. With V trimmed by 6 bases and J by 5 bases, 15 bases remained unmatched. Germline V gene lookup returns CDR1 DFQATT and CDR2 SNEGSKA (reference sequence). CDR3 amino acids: CSAIKAGDSAYGYTF. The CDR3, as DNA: TGCAGTGCGATCAAGGCTGGGGACAGCGCTTATGGCTACACCTTC.

The CDR3 region is CATSDFEGTGKDDGYTF. For the CDR3, the DNA is TGTGCCACCAGTGATTTCGAGGGGACAGGGAAGGATGATGGCTACACCTTC. The chain combines TRBV24-1 with TRBJ1-2; 9 bases match TRBD1. Germline-derived CDR1 and CDR2 are KGHDR and SFDVKD. CDR3 length equals 17 residues. V lost 1 base to trimming and J lost 6 bases; unmatched junction nucleotides: 11.

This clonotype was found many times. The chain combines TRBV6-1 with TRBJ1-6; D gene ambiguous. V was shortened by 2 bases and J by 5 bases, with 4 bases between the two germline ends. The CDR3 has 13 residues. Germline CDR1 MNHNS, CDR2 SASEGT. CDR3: CASSEYDNSPLHF. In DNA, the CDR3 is TGTGCCAGCAGTGAATACGATAATTCACCCCTCCACTTT.

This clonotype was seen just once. The CDR3 DNA follows: TGTGCCAGTAGTCTACAGGACGCTCGGAAACTGTTTTTT. Its protein product is CASSLQDARKLFF. The V gene is TRBV19, the J gene TRBJ1-4; perhaps TRBD1 as D (5 bases). The V gene lost 5 bases and the J gene lost 11 bases, with 15 bases spanning the gap. Germline values: CDR1 LNHDA, CDR2 SQIVND (reference sequence). CDR3 size: 13 residues.

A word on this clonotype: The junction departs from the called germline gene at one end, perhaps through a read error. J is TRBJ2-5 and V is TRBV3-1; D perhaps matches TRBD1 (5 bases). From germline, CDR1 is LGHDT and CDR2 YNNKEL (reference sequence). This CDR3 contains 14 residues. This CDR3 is CPSSLRRAAETQYF. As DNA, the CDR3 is TGTCCCAGCAGCCTCCGCAGGGCCGCGGAGACCCAGTACTTC.

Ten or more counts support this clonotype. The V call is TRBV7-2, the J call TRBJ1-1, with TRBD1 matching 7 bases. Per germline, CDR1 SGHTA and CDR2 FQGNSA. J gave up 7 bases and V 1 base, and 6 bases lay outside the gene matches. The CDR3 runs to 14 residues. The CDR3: CASSLVPGTDEAFF. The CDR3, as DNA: TGTGCCAGCAGCTTAGTCCCCGGGACAGATGAAGCTTTCTTT.

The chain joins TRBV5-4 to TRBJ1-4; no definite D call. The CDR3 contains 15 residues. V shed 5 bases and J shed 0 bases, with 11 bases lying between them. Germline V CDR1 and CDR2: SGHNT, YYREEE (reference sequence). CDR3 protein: CASSSGSSTNEKLFF. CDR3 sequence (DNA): TGTGCCAGCAGTTCCGGGAGTTCAACTAATGAAAAACTGTTTTTT.

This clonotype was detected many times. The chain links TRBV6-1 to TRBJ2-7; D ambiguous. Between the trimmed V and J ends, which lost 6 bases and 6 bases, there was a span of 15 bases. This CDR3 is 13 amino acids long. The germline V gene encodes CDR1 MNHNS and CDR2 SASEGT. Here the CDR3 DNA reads TGTGCCAGCAGCTCGGTTATAAGTAGCGAGCAGTACTTC. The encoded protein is CASSSVISSEQYF.

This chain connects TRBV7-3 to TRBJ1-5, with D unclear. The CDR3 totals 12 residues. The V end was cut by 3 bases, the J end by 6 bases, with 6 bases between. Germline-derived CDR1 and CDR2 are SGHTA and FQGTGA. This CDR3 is CASSFPRQPQHF. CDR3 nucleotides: TGTGCCAGCAGCTTCCCACGTCAGCCCCAGCATTTT.

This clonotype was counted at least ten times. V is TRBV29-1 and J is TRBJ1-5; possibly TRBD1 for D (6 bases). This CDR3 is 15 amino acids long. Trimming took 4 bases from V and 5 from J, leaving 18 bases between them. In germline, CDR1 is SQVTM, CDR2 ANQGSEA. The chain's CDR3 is CSVVFGGVGDQPQHF. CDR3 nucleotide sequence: TGCAGCGTTGTCTTCGGGGGCGTCGGCGATCAGCCCCAGCATTTT.

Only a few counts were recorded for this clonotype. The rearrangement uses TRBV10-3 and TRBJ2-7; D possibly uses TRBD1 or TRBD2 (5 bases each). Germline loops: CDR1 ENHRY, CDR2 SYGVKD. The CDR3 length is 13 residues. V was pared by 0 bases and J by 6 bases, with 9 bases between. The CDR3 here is CAISESGEFEQYF. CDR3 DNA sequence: TGTGCCATCAGTGAGTCGGGGGAGTTCGAGCAGTACTTC.

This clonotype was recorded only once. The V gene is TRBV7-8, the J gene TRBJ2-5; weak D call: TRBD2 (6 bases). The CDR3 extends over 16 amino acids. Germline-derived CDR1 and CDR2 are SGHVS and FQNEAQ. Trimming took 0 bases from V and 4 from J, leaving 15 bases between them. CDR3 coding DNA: TGTGCCAGCAGCTTAGCCGCGGGTGGTAGCGGAGAGACCCAGTACTTC. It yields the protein CASSLAAGGSGETQYF.

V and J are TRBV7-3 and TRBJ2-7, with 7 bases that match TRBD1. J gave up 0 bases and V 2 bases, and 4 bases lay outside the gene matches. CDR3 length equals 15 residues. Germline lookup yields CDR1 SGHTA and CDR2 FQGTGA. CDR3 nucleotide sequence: TGTGCCAGCAGCTTAGACAGGGACAGCTCCTACGAGCAGTACTTC. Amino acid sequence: CASSLDRDSSYEQYF.

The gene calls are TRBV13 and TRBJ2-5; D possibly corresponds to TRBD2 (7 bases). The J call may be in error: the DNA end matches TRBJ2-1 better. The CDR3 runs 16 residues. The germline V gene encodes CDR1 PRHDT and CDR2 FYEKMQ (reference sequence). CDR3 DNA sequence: TGTGCCAGCAGCTTAGGAGAGGGGGAGGGCCTGGATGAGCAGTTCTTC. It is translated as CASSLGEGEGLDEQFF.

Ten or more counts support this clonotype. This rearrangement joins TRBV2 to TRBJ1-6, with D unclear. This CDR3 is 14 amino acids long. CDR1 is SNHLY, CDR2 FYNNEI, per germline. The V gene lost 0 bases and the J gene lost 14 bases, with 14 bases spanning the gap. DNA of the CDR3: TGTGCCAGCAGTGAAGCTAGCATCCAAATTGCCCTCCACTTT. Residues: CASSEASIQIALHF.

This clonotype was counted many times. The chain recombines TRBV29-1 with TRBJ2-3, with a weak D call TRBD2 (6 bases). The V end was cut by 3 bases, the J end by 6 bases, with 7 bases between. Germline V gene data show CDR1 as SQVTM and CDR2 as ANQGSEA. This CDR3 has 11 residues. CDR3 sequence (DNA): TGCAGCGTTGATGGAGGGGATACGCAGTATTTT. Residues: CSVDGGDTQYF.

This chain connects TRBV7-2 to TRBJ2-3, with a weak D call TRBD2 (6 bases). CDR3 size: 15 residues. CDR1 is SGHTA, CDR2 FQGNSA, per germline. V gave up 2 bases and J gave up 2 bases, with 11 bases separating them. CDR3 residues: CASSLWGEITDTQYF. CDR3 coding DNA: TGTGCCAGCAGCTTATGGGGGGAGATCACAGATACGCAGTATTTT. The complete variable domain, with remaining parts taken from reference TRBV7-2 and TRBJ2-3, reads GAGVSQSPSNKVTEKGKDVELRCDPISGHTALYWYRQSLGQGLEFLIYFQGNSAPDKSGLPSDRFSAERTGGSVSTLTIQRTQQEDSAVYLCASSLWGEITDTQYFGPGTRLTVL.

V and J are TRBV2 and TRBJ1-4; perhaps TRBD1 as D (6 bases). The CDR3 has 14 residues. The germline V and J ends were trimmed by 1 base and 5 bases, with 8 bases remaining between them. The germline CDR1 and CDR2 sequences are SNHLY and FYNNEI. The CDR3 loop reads CASSEDRENEKLFF. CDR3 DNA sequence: TGTGCCAGCAGTGAAGACAGGGAGAATGAAAAACTGTTTTTT.

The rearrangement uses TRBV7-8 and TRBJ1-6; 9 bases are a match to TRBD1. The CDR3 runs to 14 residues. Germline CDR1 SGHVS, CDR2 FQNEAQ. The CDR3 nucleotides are TGTGCTAGGGGCGAGACAGGGGGTAATTCACCCCTCCACTTT. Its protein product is CARGETGGNSPLHF.

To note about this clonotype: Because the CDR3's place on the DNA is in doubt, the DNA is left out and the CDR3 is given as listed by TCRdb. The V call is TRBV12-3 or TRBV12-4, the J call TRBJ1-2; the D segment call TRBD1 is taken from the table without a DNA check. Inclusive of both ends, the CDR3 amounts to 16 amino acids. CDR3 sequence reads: CASSSRTSGQYFGYTF.

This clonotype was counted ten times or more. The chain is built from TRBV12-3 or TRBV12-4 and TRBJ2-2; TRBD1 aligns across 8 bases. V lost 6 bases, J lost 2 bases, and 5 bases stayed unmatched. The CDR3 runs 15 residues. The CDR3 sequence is CASSFGQGNTGELFF. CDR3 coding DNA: TGTGCCAGCAGCTTCGGACAGGGAAACACCGGGGAGCTGTTTTTT.

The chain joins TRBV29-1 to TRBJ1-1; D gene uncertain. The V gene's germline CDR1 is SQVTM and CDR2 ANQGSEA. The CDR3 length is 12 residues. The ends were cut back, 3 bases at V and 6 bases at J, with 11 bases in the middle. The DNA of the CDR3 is TGCAGCGTTGATAAGGGCTTGCCTGAAGCTTTCTTT. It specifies CSVDKGLPEAFF.

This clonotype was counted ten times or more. DNA of the CDR3: TGTGCCAGCAGTCCTTCACCGGGACACGGGTACGAGCAGTACTTC. It encodes CASSPSPGHGYEQYF. The gene calls are TRBV6-5 and TRBJ2-7, with D maybe TRBD1 (6 bases). The germline V gene has CDR1 MNHEY and CDR2 SVGAGI. The V end was cut by 5 bases, the J end by 4 bases, with 18 bases between. This CDR3 contains 15 residues.

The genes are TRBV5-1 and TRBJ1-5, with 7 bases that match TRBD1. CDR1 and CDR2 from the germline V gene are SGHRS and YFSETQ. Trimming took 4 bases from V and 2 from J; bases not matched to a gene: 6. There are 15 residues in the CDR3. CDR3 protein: CASSQGDSGNQPQHF. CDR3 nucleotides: TGCGCCAGCAGCCAAGGGGACAGCGGCAATCAGCCCCAGCATTTT.